These T cell receptor beta chains were read from a single sample in a study of cytomegalovirus exposure and HLA in healthy donors. Sequenced by immunoSEQ multiplex PCR; TCRdb stores in-frame clones only, minus some. The table includes 50,000 to 65,000 clones, 65% to 75% detected once. Material for sequencing was PBMCs. The receptors shown here come from a man over 45 in good health and CMV-seropositive. The CDR3 runs from the conserved cysteine through the conserved F or W. D genes are given only for firm matches. Clone size is stated in some rows and not others, as once, few, many or a class when expanded.

-,TRBV9,14,TRBJ2-7,-,TGTGCCAGCAGCGTAGACGGGTCGTCCTACGAGCAGTACTTC,CASSVDGSSYEQYF
TRBD1,TRBV11-2,14,TRBJ1-1,-,TGTGCCAGCAGCAACAGGGGGCTGAACACTGAAGCTTTCTTT,CASSNRGLNTEAFF
TRBD2,TRBV7-8,14,TRBJ2-1,-,TGTGCCAGCAGCTTCGGACTAGCGGCGGATGAGCAGTTCTTC,CASSFGLAADEQFF
-,TRBV7-8,15,TRBJ1-2,few,TGTGCCAGCAGCTTCGACCCCTTTGAGGCGCACGGCTACACCTTC,CASSFDPFEAHGYTF
-,TRBV4-1,18,TRBJ2-1,-,TGCGCCAGCAGCCAAGATAGGGTAGCGGACATCTCCTACAATGAGCAGTTCTTC,CASSQDRVADISYNEQFF
TRBD1,TRBV29-1,13,TRBJ2-3,-,TGCAGCGTTGTTGACAGGGGCCCGGGTCATTGGTATTTT,CSVVDRGPGHWYF
-,TRBV28,13,TRBJ2-7,-,TGTGCCAGCATCACTACAGGGCACTACGAGCAGTACTTC,CASITTGHYEQYF
TRBD1,TRBV5-1,15,TRBJ2-7,-,TGCGCCAGCAGCTTGGTCCCGGGACAGGGATACGAGCAGTACTTC,CASSLVPGQGYEQYF
-,TRBV7-2,15,TRBJ2-1,few,TGTGCCAGCAGCTTAGAACAGGAGTCTCCGTCTGGGCAGTTCTTC,CASSLEQESPSGQFF
TRBD2,TRBV9,18,TRBJ2-1,-,TGTGCCAGCAGCGTAGAAGGGAATAGCGGGGGGCCTTACAATGAGCAGTTCTTC,CASSVEGNSGGPYNEQFF
-,TRBV7-2,12,TRBJ2-5,few,TGTGCCAGCAGCTTGCATCGGGAGACCCAGTACTTC,CASSLHRETQYF
TRBD2,TRBV15,15,TRBJ2-3,-,TGTGCCACCAGCAGAAGCGGGAGCTTCACAGATACGCAGTATTTT,CATSRSGSFTDTQYF
TRBD1,TRBV6-1,13,TRBJ2-7,-,TGTGCCAGCAGTGAGACAGGGTTGTACGAGCAGTACTTC,CASSETGLYEQYF